The 8 T cell receptor beta chains listed next were all sequenced from one sample in a study of post-analysis software for immune sequencing data (dated by TCRdb to between 2014 and 2017). On the study overall, not on this receptor specifically: Significantly higher frequencies in patients than in controls were found for five or six TRBV segments, including TRBV5-6, TRBV5-1 and TRBV20-1.

Library preparation employed PCR. TCRdb records Illumina HiSeq 2500 as the sequencer. Unique molecular identifiers were incorporated into TCR beta cDNA libraries to reduce PCR and sequencing biases. TCRdb reran the public reads through fastp at Q25 and MiXCR, keeping productive beta chains. Each record represents a unique CDR3 protein, reported with the most common genes and DNA among its rows. This sample lists about 800,000 distinct CDR3 sequences; around 27% were detected once. About 0.5% of the sample rests with the top ten. These receptors' targets are unknown. The sample comprised blood. All receptors come from a girl between 5 and 17 years old with multiple sclerosis.

This clonotype occurred a few times. The V and J genes are TRBV18 and TRBJ1-6; D is unclear. The CDR3 has 14 residues. Germline V gene data show CDR1 as KGHSH and CDR2 as LQKENI. Trimming took 3 bases from V and 7 from J, leaving 10 bases between them. CDR3 coding DNA: TGTGCCAGCTCACCCACCGGATCCAATTCACCCCTCCACTTT. Amino acids: CASSPTGSNSPLHF. The full variable domain, in which reference TRBV18 and TRBJ1-6 provide the parts outside the CDR3, is NAGVMQNPRHLVRRRGQEARLRCSPMKGHSHVYWYRQLPEEGLKFMVYLQKENIIDESGMPKERFSAEFPKEGPSILRIQQVVRGDSAAYFCASSPTGSNSPLHFGNGTRLTVT.

This chain uses TRBV10-3 with TRBJ2-1, with 8 bases lining up with TRBD2. CDR3 length: 16 residues. Unmatched junction bases numbered 22, after V lost 11 bases and J lost 10 bases. Germline V gives CDR1 ENHRY, CDR2 SYGVKD. The CDR3 reads CAVWGGSGISSSEQFF. The CDR3 nucleotides are TGTGCCGTATGGGGCGGTAGCGGGATCTCCTCGAGCGAGCAGTTCTTC.

The CDR3 bases are TGTGCCAGCAGCGCAGGGAGCACTGAAGCTTTCTTT. This codes for CASSAGSTEAFF. The gene calls are TRBV5-5 and TRBJ1-1; maybe TRBD1 (5 bases). Germline values: CDR1 SGHKS, CDR2 YYEKEE (reference sequence). The germline V and J ends were trimmed by 4 bases and 4 bases, with 8 bases remaining between them. The CDR3 consists of 12 residues.

The sample holds a few counts of this clonotype. The chain joins TRBV20-1 to TRBJ2-3; TRBD2 matches at 7 bases. The CDR3 contains 14 residues. The germline CDR1 and CDR2 sequences are DFQATT and SNEGSKA (reference sequence). V shed 3 bases and J 5 bases; nucleotides not matched to a gene: 8. The CDR3 region is CSASTAGALDTQYF. The CDR3, as DNA: TGCAGTGCTAGTACGGCGGGAGCCCTAGATACGCAGTATTTT.

This clonotype was counted a few times. V and J are TRBV12-3 or TRBV12-4 and TRBJ2-7; 9 bases are shared with TRBD1. CDR3 length: 15 residues. With V trimmed by 3 bases and J by 6 bases, 9 bases remained unmatched. The CDR3 DNA reads TGTGCCAGCAGTTTGGCGAGACAGGGGGGGGGCGAGCAGTACTTC. Its translation is CASSLARQGGGEQYF.

This sequence joins TRBV6-4 and TRBJ2-5; D is possibly TRBD2 (7 bases). This CDR3 spans 16 amino acids. V was cut by 4 bases and J by 4 bases, with 19 bases left in between. The germline V gene has CDR1 MRHNA and CDR2 SNTAGT. This CDR3 is CASSGSRGGGAETQYF. The CDR3 region has the DNA TGTGCCAGCAGTGGCTCGAGAGGGGGGGGGGCAGAGACCCAGTACTTC.

The chain has TRBV24-1 and TRBJ2-1, with D possibly being TRBD2 (5 bases). This CDR3 comprises 13 residues. Trimming removed 8 bases at V and 8 bases at J, with 15 bases between. The germline V gene has CDR1 KGHDR and CDR2 SFDVKD. CDR3 nucleotide sequence: TGTGCCACCACCCCGGGGAGATCCGATGAGCAGTTCTTC. This encodes CATTPGRSDEQFF.

This clonotype has only a few counts. The CDR3 carries no conserved terminal phenylalanine or tryptophan, so it likely arises from a read error. The genes are TRBV29-1 and TRBJ2-5; D call uncertain. Germline V gene data show CDR1 as SQVTM and CDR2 as ANQGSEA. V was shortened by 5 bases and J by 2 bases, with 12 bases between the two germline ends. CDR3 length: 13 amino acids. The CDR3 spells CSVIPTAQETQYL. In DNA form, the CDR3 reads TGCAGCGTTATCCCAACAGCTCAAGAGACCCAGTACTTA.